The subject of this entry is one T cell receptor beta chain. This entry belongs to a study of blood T cell repertoires in COVID-19. The CDR3 runs 14 residues. The germline V gene has CDR1 KGHDR and CDR2 SFDVKD. V lost 5 bases and J 3 bases, leaving 10 bases between the germline ends. How the authors handled the data: The assay estimated nucleated cells by amplifying reference gene primers. Some clones are missing from TCRdb's copy, which holds only in-frame ones; the method was immunoSEQ multiplex PCR. D and trimming were read from the DNA, whereas the V and J calls and clone size are those reported in that table. There are fewer than 250,000 clones in the sample; more than 75% occur only once, and about 7.8% lies in the top ten.

The clonotype was recovered from a woman aged 55-75 years with COVID-19, enrolled during active disease. Sequencing was done on a sample of peripheral blood. The V gene is TRBV24-1, the J gene TRBJ1-5, with D possibly matching TRBD1 (6 bases). The CDR3: CATSAGDINQPQHF. The CDR3 DNA reads TGTGCCACCAGTGCTGGGGACATCAATCAGCCCCAGCATTTT.